A selection of T cell receptor beta chains follows, all from one sample in a study of T cells in localized non-small cell lung cancer. Produced via immunoSEQ multiplex PCR; TCRdb's table is partial and in-frame only. The sample contains under 40,000 clones, around 87% of which appear only once. This material consisted of peripheral blood mononuclear cells, taken before any cancer treatment. The source of these receptors is a man aged 35-75 years with stage III lung adenocarcinoma. CDR3s include the opening cysteine and the closing phenylalanine or tryptophan. A D gene is named only where the DNA matches it firmly. Clone size is stated in some rows and not others, as once, few, many or a class when expanded.

v_call,j_call,d_call,clone_size,cdr3_aa,cdr3_nt
TRBV11-3,TRBJ2-7,TRBD1,-,CASSSGTGNYEQYF,TGTGCCAGCAGCTCCGGGACAGGGAACTACGAGCAGTACTTC
TRBV11-2,TRBJ1-1,-,-,CASSLMNTEAFF,TGTGCCAGCAGCTTAATGAACACTGAAGCTTTCTTT
TRBV9,TRBJ2-3,TRBD1,-,CASSVHGTGGSDTQYF,TGTGCCAGCAGCGTCCACGGGACAGGGGGCTCAGATACGCAGTATTTT
TRBV4-2,TRBJ1-1,-,-,CASSQSPSGLNTEAFF,TGTGCCAGCAGCCAATCACCCTCGGGTCTGAACACTGAAGCTTTCTTT
TRBV2,TRBJ2-1,-,-,CASTTLASPYNEQFF,TGTGCCAGCACTACACTAGCTAGCCCGTACAATGAGCAGTTCTTC
TRBV6-4,TRBJ2-1,TRBD2,-,CASSRLARSHEQFF,TGTGCCAGCAGTAGACTAGCGCGATCACATGAGCAGTTCTTC
TRBV6-1,TRBJ1-2,TRBD1,-,CASSEVGTGLSYGYTF,TGTGCCAGCAGTGAAGTAGGGACAGGATTATCCTATGGCTACACCTTC
TRBV7-2,TRBJ2-5,-,-,CASSLAGTRETQYF,TGTGCCAGCAGCTTAGCGGGGACGAGAGAGACCCAGTACTTC
TRBV6-5,TRBJ2-6,-,-,CASGRASSGANVLTF,TGTGCCAGCGGTAGGGCGTCCTCTGGGGCCAACGTCCTGACTTTC
TRBV5-1,TRBJ2-5,TRBD1,-,CASSNSGGKETQYF,TGCGCCAGCAGCAACTCAGGGGGCAAGGAGACCCAGTACTTC
TRBV11-3,TRBJ2-7,TRBD1,-,CASSSQPVTGTEQYF,TGTGCCAGCAGCTCCCAACCCGTGACAGGGACCGAGCAGTACTTC
TRBV9,TRBJ2-7,TRBD1,-,CASSVTGSSYEQYF,TGTGCCAGCAGCGTGACAGGGAGTTCCTACGAGCAGTACTTC
TRBV18,TRBJ1-2,TRBD1,-,CASSQTGQGSYGYTF,TGTGCCAGCTCTCAGACAGGACAGGGGAGCTATGGCTACACCTTC
TRBV15,TRBJ2-3,-,once,CATSRGGSTDTQYF,TGTGCCACCAGCAGAGGGGGCAGCACAGATACGCAGTATTTT
TRBV5-1,TRBJ2-5,-,-,CASSLDRSSETQYF,TGCGCCAGCAGCTTGGACCGGAGTTCGGAGACCCAGTACTTC
TRBV19,TRBJ2-5,TRBD2,-,CASSLRTGTSGQETQYF,TGTGCCAGTAGTCTCCGGACCGGGACTAGCGGACAAGAGACCCAGTACTTC
TRBV5-4,TRBJ2-3,TRBD1,-,CASSLPTGGSDTQYF,TGTGCCAGCAGCCTCCCTACAGGGGGGTCAGATACGCAGTATTTT
TRBV18,TRBJ2-7,-,-,CASSPPGRYEQYF,TGTGCCAGCTCACCACCAGGGAGATACGAGCAGTACTTC
TRBV21-1,TRBJ1-1,-,once,CASSNAFRRGHGPNTEAFF,TGTGCCAGCAGCAATGCTTTTCGTAGGGGGCATGGCCCGAACACTGAAGCTTTCTTT
TRBV28,TRBJ2-3,TRBD1,-,CASTPAGTASTDTQYF,TGTGCCAGCACCCCAGCCGGGACAGCTAGCACAGATACGCAGTATTTT
TRBV4-2,TRBJ2-7,TRBD1,-,CASSQERSGTGLYEQYF,TGTGCCAGCAGCCAAGAGAGATCCGGGACAGGTCTTTACGAGCAGTACTTC
TRBV28,TRBJ2-7,TRBD2,-,CASRLAGGPHEQYF,TGTGCCAGCAGGCTAGCGGGGGGCCCCCACGAGCAGTACTTC
TRBV19,TRBJ2-2,-,-,CASTPKMNTGELFF,TGTGCCAGTACCCCAAAGATGAACACCGGGGAGCTGTTTTTT
TRBV7-3,TRBJ1-6,TRBD1,-,CASSLTGPGQGSPLHF,TGTGCCAGCAGCTTAACGGGACCGGGACAGGGTTCACCCCTCCACTTT
TRBV6-6,TRBJ2-7,-,-,CASSYSGPPYEQYF,TGTGCCAGCAGTTACTCGGGACCCCCCTACGAGCAGTACTTC
TRBV21-1,TRBJ1-1,-,-,CASSKFLRDVITEAFF,TGTGCCAGCAGCAAATTTCTGAGGGATGTGATTACTGAAGCTTTCTTT
TRBV29-1,TRBJ1-1,TRBD1,once,CSVSPTGGVTEAFF,TGCAGCGTTTCACCGACAGGGGGCGTGACTGAAGCTTTCTTT
TRBV2,TRBJ1-4,-,once,CASSVRGPNEKLFF,TGTGCCAGCAGTGTTCGGGGGCCTAATGAAAAACTGTTTTTT
TRBV4-2,TRBJ2-5,-,-,CASSQEGGLEGGAGETQYF,TGTGCCAGCAGCCAAGAAGGAGGGTTGGAGGGCGGGGCTGGGGAGACCCAGTACTTC
TRBV19,TRBJ1-2,-,-,CASSILPGKGYTF,TGTGCCAGTAGTATACTGCCAGGGAAGGGCTACACCTTC
TRBV29-1,TRBJ2-7,-,few,CSVEIDGSYEQYF,TGCAGCGTTGAAATCGATGGGAGCTACGAGCAGTACTTC
TRBV5-4,TRBJ1-1,-,-,CASSLGAGASEAFF,TGTGCCAGCAGCTTGGGTGCGGGGGCTTCCGAAGCTTTCTTT
TRBV5-1,TRBJ1-2,-,few,CASSSSINYGYTF,TGCGCCAGCAGCTCAAGTATTAACTATGGCTACACCTTC
TRBV28,TRBJ1-1,-,-,CASSLLRVNTEAFF,TGTGCCAGCAGTTTATTACGGGTGAACACTGAAGCTTTCTTT
TRBV4-1,TRBJ1-5,-,-,CASSPDGSNQPQHF,TGCGCCAGCAGCCCGGACGGAAGCAATCAGCCCCAGCATTTT
TRBV4-1,TRBJ2-3,-,-,CASSQDIGIGNTQYF,TGCGCCAGCAGCCAAGATATTGGTATCGGGAATACGCAGTATTTT
TRBV19,TRBJ2-2,TRBD1,-,CASSMGQLTGELFF,TGTGCCAGTAGTATGGGACAGCTCACCGGGGAGCTGTTTTTT
TRBV7-3,TRBJ2-1,-,once,CASSLNQGDEQFF,TGTGCCAGCAGCTTAAACCAGGGCGATGAGCAGTTCTTC
TRBV7-2,TRBJ1-3,-,-,CASSSAGLPYSGNTIYF,TGTGCCAGCAGCTCCGCCGGTCTACCTTACTCTGGAAACACCATATATTTT
TRBV5-4,TRBJ1-4,TRBD1,-,CASSLGQGLATNEKLFF,TGTGCCAGCAGCCTCGGACAGGGTCTTGCAACTAATGAAAAACTGTTTTTT
TRBV12-5,TRBJ1-1,TRBD1,-,CASGPGQGANTEAFF,TGTGCTAGTGGTCCCGGACAGGGGGCGAACACTGAAGCTTTCTTT
TRBV30,TRBJ1-2,TRBD1,-,CAWTVGTGIGYTF,TGTGCCTGGACGGTTGGGACAGGGATCGGCTACACCTTC
TRBV7-3,TRBJ1-5,-,-,CASSLTGGQPQHF,TGTGCCAGCAGCTTAACCGGGGGTCAGCCCCAGCATTTT
TRBV18,TRBJ1-2,-,-,CASSPPGQAARGYTF,TGTGCCAGCTCACCACCGGGGCAGGCAGCCCGGGGCTACACCTTC
TRBV30,TRBJ2-1,-,-,CAWSRPGGGGSYNEQFF,TGTGCCTGGAGTCGCCCAGGGGGCGGGGGCTCCTACAATGAGCAGTTCTTC
TRBV7-3,TRBJ2-7,TRBD2,-,CASRQVGTSGCLYEQYF,TGTGCCAGCAGGCAAGTAGGGACTAGCGGGTGCCTCTACGAGCAGTACTTC
TRBV7-9,TRBJ2-4,-,-,CASSLASHAGNIQYF,TGTGCCAGCAGCTTAGCCTCCCATGCGGGGAACATTCAGTACTTC
TRBV7-9,TRBJ2-3,-,-,CASWRFQGGRGTDTQYF,TGTGCCAGCTGGAGGTTCCAGGGTGGCAGGGGCACAGATACGCAGTATTTT
TRBV18,TRBJ2-7,TRBD1,-,CASSPGTVEQYF,TGTGCCAGCTCACCCGGGACAGTAGAGCAGTACTTC
TRBV7-2,TRBJ1-5,-,few,CASSSDGYSNQPQHF,TGTGCCAGCAGTTCTGACGGTTATAGCAATCAGCCCCAGCATTTT
TRBV9,TRBJ1-4,-,-,CASSVGVLTNEKLFF,TGTGCCAGCAGCGTAGGGGTTTTAACTAATGAAAAACTGTTTTTT
TRBV11-3,TRBJ2-1,TRBD1,-,CASSQRGTGGNEQFF,TGTGCCAGCAGCCAACGAGGGACAGGGGGCAATGAGCAGTTCTTC
TRBV19,TRBJ2-3,TRBD2,-,CASSKAGGRAQYF,TGTGCCAGTAGTAAAGCGGGGGGGCGGGCGCAGTATTTT
TRBV29-1,TRBJ1-5,-,-,CSVEAGLNQPQHF,TGCAGCGTTGAAGCAGGGCTCAATCAGCCCCAGCATTTT
TRBV12-5,TRBJ2-3,-,-,CASGSRRAPSSTDTQYF,TGTGCTAGTGGTTCCCGGAGGGCTCCTTCTAGCACAGATACGCAGTATTTT
TRBV5-6,TRBJ1-6,-,once,CASSPRRNSPLHF,TGTGCCAGCAGCCCCAGGCGTAATTCACCCCTCCACTTT
TRBV5-1,TRBJ2-7,TRBD1,-,CASSALDREWAEQYF,TGCGCCAGCAGCGCCCTGGACAGGGAATGGGCCGAGCAGTACTTC
TRBV7-7,TRBJ2-5,-,-,CASSIDGHRETQYF,TGTGCTAGCAGCATTGACGGCCATAGGGAGACCCAGTACTTC
TRBV28,TRBJ2-5,TRBD2,-,CASRQAGGPSETQYF,TGTGCCAGCAGGCAAGCGGGGGGGCCGTCAGAGACCCAGTACTTC
TRBV15,TRBJ2-2,-,-,CATSPSKHTGELFF,TGTGCCACCAGCCCCTCGAAGCACACCGGGGAGCTGTTTTTT